Each of the 8 T cell receptor beta chains below was sequenced from the same sample in a study of cytomegalovirus exposure and HLA in healthy donors. The method was immunoSEQ multiplex PCR; TCRdb's version includes in-frame clones alone and lacks a portion of them. Found here are about 110,000 clones, approximately 96% of them singletons; the top ten hold roughly 0.67%. The source material was PBMCs. The receptors here all came from a woman aged 18-35 years in good health and CMV-seronegative.

This chain uses TRBV9 with TRBJ2-3, with 10 bases identical to TRBD2. The CDR3 totals 17 residues. V lost 0 bases to trimming and J lost 0 bases; unmatched junction nucleotides: 4. Germline loops: CDR1 SGDLS, CDR2 YYNGEE. As DNA, the CDR3 is TGTGCCAGCAGCGTAGGTAGCGGGGGGTCTAGCACAGATACGCAGTATTTT. Translation gives CASSVGSGGSSTDTQYF. Full variable domain (missing parts from reference TRBV9 and TRBJ2-3): DSGVTQTPKHLITATGQRVTLRCSPRSGDLSVYWYQQSLDQGLQFLIQYYNGEERAKGNILERFSAQQFPDLHSELNLSSLELGDSALYFCASSVGSGGSSTDTQYFGPGTRLTVL.

V is TRBV6-1 and J is TRBJ1-3; D might be TRBD1 (6 bases). Germline CDR1 reads MNHNS; CDR2 reads SASEGT. CDR3 length: 14 amino acids. V was pared by 6 bases and J by 5 bases, with 14 bases between. The CDR3 here is CASRSQGYRNTIYF. The CDR3 DNA is TGTGCCAGCAGGAGTCAGGGGTACAGAAACACCATATATTTT.

The V and J genes are TRBV7-2 and TRBJ2-5, with 10 bases matching TRBD2. The J segment lost 3 bases and the V segment lost 5 bases, leaving 3 bases of the junction unmatched. The germline V gene has CDR1 SGHTA and CDR2 FQGNSA. The CDR3 consists of 14 residues. CDR3 coding DNA: TGTGCCAGCAGCGCAGGACTAGCGGAAGAGACCCAGTACTTC. Translation: CASSAGLAEETQYF.

This clone showed up just once. The gene calls are TRBV4-1 and TRBJ2-3; D may be TRBD2 (5 bases). V was trimmed by 4 bases and J by 4 bases, leaving 15 bases between them. Germline V gene sequence: CDR1 MGHRA, CDR2 YSYEKL. CDR3 size: 15 residues. CDR3 region: CASSPPGAGADTQYF. The CDR3 coding sequence is TGCGCCAGCAGCCCCCCCGGCGCCGGGGCAGATACGCAGTATTTT.

The chain links TRBV28 to TRBJ1-1, with D tentatively TRBD1 (6 bases). There are 14 residues in the CDR3. CDR1 is MDHEN, CDR2 SYDVKM, per germline. Trimming removed 6 bases at V and 2 bases at J, with 13 bases between. The CDR3 coding sequence is TGTGCCAGCAGGGGAGAAGGGGGTAACACTGAAGCTTTCTTT. This gives the protein CASRGEGGNTEAFF.

The J gene is TRBJ1-2, the V gene TRBV7-9; 8 bases are a match to TRBD1. CDR3 length equals 17 residues. From germline, CDR1 is SEHNR and CDR2 FQNEAQ (reference sequence). The trim removed 6 bases at V and 4 bases at J, leaving 16 bases unmatched. The CDR3 DNA reads as TGTGCCAGCAGAATAGGACAGGGAGGTTCCCCACTCTATGGCTACACCTTC. This sequence encodes CASRIGQGGSPLYGYTF.

This chain connects TRBV9 to TRBJ1-1; D is perhaps TRBD1 (6 bases). V lost 4 bases to trimming and J lost 1 base, with 11 bases between them. The CDR3 spans 14 residues. From germline, CDR1 is SGDLS and CDR2 YYNGEE. DNA of the CDR3: TGTGCCAGCAGCCTCTTACAGGGGAACACTGAAGCTTTCTTT. Translated, it gives CASSLLQGNTEAFF.

The gene calls are TRBV5-1 and TRBJ1-4; D gene uncertain. The CDR3 totals 15 residues. Trimming removed 1 base from V and 4 bases from J, with 11 bases in between. From germline, CDR1 is SGHRS and CDR2 YFSETQ. The CDR3 protein is CASSLYFEFNEKLFF. In nucleotides, the CDR3 is TGCGCCAGCAGCTTGTATTTCGAGTTTAATGAAAAACTGTTTTTT.